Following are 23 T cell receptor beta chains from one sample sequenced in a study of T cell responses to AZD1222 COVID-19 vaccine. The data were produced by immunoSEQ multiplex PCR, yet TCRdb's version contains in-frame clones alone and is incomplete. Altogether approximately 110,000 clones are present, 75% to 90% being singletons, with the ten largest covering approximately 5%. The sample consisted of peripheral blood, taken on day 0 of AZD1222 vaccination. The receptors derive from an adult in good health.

CDR3: CASSPGTGPSETQYF. CDR3 DNA: TGTGCCAGCAGCCCCGGGACAGGGCCGTCAGAGACCCAGTACTTC. The rearrangement joins TRBV6-5 to TRBJ2-5; 9 nucleotides match TRBD1. Trimming cost V 6 bases and J 4 bases; bases outside gene matches: 9. Germline V gene data show CDR1 as MNHEY and CDR2 as SVGAGI. The CDR3 length is 15 residues.

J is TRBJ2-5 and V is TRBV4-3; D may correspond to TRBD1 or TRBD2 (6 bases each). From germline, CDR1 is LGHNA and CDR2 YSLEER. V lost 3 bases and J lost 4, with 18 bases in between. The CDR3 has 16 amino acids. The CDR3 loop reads CASSQGGTFGAETQYF. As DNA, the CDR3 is TGCGCCAGCAGCCAGGGCGGGACATTTGGGGCAGAGACCCAGTACTTC.

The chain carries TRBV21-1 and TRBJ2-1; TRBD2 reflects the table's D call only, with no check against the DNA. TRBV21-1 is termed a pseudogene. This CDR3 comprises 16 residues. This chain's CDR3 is CASSKVLAGVYNEQFF. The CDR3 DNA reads TGTGCCAGCAGCAAAGTCCTAGCGGGAGTCTACAATGAGCAGTTCTTC.

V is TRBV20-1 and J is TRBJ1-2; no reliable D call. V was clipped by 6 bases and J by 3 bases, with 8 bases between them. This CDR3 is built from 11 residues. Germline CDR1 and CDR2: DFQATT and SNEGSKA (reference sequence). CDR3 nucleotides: TGCAGTGCCCTCCTTGACTATGGCTACACCTTC. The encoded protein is CSALLDYGYTF.

CDR3: CASRAGGNQPQHF. In DNA form, the CDR3 reads TGTGCCAGCCGGGCAGGGGGCAATCAGCCCCAGCATTTT. The rearrangement joins TRBV28 to TRBJ1-5; tentatively, D is TRBD1 (6 bases). Germline assignment: CDR1 MDHEN and CDR2 SYDVKM. There are 13 residues in the CDR3. The V end was cut by 8 bases, the J end by 2 bases, with 10 bases between.

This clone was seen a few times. CDR3 residues: CASSYGSGPGNTIYF. In nucleotides, the CDR3 is TGTGCCAGCAGTTACGGCAGCGGGCCTGGAAACACCATATATTTT. The chain recombines TRBV6-6 with TRBJ1-3, with D uncertain. Between the trimmed V and J ends, which lost 2 bases and 2 bases, there was a span of 10 bases. CDR1 is MNHNY and CDR2 is SVGAGI in the germline V gene (reference sequence). The CDR3 spans 15 residues.

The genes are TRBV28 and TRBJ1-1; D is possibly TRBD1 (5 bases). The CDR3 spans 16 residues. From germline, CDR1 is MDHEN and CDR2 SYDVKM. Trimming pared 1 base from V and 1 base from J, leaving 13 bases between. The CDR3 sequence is CASSLLIGGENTEAFF. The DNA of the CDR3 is TGTGCCAGCAGTTTATTGATTGGGGGGGAGAACACTGAAGCTTTCTTT.

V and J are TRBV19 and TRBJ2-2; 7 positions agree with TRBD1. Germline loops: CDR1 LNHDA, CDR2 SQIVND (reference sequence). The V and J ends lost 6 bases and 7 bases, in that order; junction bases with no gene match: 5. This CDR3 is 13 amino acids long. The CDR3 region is CASRPDRDGELFF. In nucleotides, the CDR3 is TGTGCCAGTAGGCCCGACAGGGACGGGGAGCTGTTTTTT.

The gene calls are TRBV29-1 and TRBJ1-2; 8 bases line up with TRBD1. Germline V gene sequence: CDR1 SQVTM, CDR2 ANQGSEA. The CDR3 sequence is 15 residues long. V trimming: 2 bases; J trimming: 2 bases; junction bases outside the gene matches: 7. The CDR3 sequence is CSVEFWDRPNYGYTF. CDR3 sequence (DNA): TGCAGCGTTGAATTTTGGGACAGGCCCAACTATGGCTACACCTTC.

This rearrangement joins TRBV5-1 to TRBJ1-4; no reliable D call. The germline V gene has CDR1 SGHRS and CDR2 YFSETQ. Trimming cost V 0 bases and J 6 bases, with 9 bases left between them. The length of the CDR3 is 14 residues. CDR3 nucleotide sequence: TGCGCCAGCAGCTTGGAGGGAATCGATGAAAAACTGTTTTTT. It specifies CASSLEGIDEKLFF.

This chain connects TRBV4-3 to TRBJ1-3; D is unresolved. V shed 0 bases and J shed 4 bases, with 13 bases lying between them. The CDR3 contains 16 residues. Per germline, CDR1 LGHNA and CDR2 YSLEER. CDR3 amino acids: CASSQDRVGGGNTIYF. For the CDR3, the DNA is TGCGCCAGCAGCCAAGATCGTGTGGGCGGGGGAAACACCATATATTTT.

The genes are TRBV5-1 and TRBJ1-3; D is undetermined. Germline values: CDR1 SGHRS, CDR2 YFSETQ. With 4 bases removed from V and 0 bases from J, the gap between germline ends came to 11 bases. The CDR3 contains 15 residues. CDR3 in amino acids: CASSPDWSSGNTIYF. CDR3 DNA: TGCGCCAGCAGCCCGGACTGGAGCTCTGGAAACACCATATATTTT.

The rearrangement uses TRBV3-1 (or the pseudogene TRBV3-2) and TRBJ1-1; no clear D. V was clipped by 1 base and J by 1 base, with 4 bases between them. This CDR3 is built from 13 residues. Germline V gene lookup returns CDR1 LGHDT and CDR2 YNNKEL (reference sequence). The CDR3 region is CASSQVKNTEAFF. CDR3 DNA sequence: TGTGCCAGCAGCCAAGTAAAGAACACTGAAGCTTTCTTT.

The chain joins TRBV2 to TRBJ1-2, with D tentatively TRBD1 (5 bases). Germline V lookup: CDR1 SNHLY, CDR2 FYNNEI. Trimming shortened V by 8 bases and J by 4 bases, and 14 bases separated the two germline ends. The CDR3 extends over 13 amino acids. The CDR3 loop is CASGTRTPYGYTF. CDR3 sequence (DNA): TGTGCCAGCGGTACCAGGACACCCTATGGCTACACCTTC.

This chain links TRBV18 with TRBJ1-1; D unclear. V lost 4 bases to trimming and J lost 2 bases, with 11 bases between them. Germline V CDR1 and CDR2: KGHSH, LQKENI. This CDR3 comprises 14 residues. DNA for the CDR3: TGTGCCAGCTCACTTGATCCAGGTAACACTGAAGCTTTCTTT. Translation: CASSLDPGNTEAFF.

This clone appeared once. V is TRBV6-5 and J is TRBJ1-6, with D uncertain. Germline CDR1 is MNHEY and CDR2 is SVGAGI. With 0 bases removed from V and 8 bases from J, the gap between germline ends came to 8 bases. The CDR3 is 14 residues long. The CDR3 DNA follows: TGTGCCAGCAGTTACTCGAAATCTCATTCACCCCTCCACTTT. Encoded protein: CASSYSKSHSPLHF.

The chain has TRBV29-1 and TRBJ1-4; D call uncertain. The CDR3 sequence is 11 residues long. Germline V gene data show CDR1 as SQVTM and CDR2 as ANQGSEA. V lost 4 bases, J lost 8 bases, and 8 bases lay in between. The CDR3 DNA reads TGCAGCGTTGCCCTGGGGGAAAAACTGTTTTTT. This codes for CSVALGEKLFF.

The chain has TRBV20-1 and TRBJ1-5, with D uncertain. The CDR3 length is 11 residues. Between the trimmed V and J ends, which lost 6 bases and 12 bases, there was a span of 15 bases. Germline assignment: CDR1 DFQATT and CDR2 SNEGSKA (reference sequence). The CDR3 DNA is TGCAGTGCCGACCTAGAGGGTCTCCAGCATTTT. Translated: CSADLEGLQHF.

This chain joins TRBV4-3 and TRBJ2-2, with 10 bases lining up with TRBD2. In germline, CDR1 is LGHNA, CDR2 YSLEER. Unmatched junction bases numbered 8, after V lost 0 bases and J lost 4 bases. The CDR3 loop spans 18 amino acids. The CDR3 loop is CASSQDVSGGASTGELFF. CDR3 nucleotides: TGCGCCAGCAGCCAAGATGTGAGCGGGGGGGCCTCCACCGGGGAGCTGTTTTTT.

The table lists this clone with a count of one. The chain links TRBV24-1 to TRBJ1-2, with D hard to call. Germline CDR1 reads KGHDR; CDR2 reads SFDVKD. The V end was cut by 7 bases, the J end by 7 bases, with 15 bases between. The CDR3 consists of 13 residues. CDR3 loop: CATSKSQYGGYTF. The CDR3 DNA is TGTGCCACCAGCAAAAGTCAGTATGGTGGCTACACCTTC.

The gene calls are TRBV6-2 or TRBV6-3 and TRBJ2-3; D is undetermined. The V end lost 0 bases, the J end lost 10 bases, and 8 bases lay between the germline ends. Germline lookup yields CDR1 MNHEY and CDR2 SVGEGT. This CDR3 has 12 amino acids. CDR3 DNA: TGTGCCAGCAGTTACTCGACGCTAGCGCAGTATTTT. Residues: CASSYSTLAQYF.

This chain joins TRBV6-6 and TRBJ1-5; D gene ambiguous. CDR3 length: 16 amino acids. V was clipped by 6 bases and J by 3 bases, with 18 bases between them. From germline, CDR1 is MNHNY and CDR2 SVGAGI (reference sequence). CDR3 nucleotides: TGTGCCAGCAGGCCACTACAAGGCCGAAACAATCAGCCCCAGCATTTT. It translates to CASRPLQGRNNQPQHF.

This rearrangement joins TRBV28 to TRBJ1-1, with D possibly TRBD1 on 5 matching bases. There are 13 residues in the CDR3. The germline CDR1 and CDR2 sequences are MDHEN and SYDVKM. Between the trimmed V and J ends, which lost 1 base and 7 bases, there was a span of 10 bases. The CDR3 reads CASSLSGSSEAFF. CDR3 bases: TGTGCCAGCAGTTTATCAGGGAGTAGTGAAGCTTTCTTT.